Below, one T cell receptor beta chain is given with its context. The clone's antigen remains unknown. The sample holds no much larger clone one base away, and base qualities are not on file. The CDR3 regions of human TCRbeta chains were analyzed by immunosequencing. The study's own analysis went as follows. Repertoire TCRs were checked for matches against a reference library of SARS-CoV-2-specific TCRs that had been generated using the MIRA antigen-specificity platform. Breadth meant the fraction of unique TCRs that were SARS-CoV-2-associated, whereas depth meant the fraction of total T cells that were SARS-CoV-2-associated. Using the MIRA data, each spike-specific TCR was mapped to the spike region that the TCR reacts to and placed in a CD4 or CD8 class. Log10-transformed breadth and depth values were compared by one-way ANOVA with Sidak's multiple comparisons tests. TCRdb re-hosts the immuneACCESS table, in-frame sequences only. Its copies lack some clones; in the studies checked, an unresolved V gene accounts for under half of them, and the cause for the rest is not known. V and J calls and clone size are given by that table; D and trimming were obtained from the DNA. In all, the sample holds 55,000 to 90,000 clones, and 84% of those were seen once. The ten top clones hold 9.8% of the sample.

The junction shows trimming of 6 bases on V and 1 base on J, plus 9 bases between the germline ends. From a lookup of the germline V gene, CDR1 and CDR2 are MGHDK and SYGVNS. From its cysteine to its phenylalanine, the CDR3 spans 13 amino acids. Left in the record is the CDR3 DNA by itself, 39 bases read in frame from the first base. The data were taken from a study of T cell responses to AZD1222 COVID-19 vaccine (dated by TCRdb to 2020 to 2022). As for the study more broadly: AZD1222 recipients given second doses at about 4 weeks or at about 12 weeks were pooled, since spike-specific TCR depth and breadth were not found to differ between the two schedules. TCR sequencing was performed for about 250 trial participants, of whom about 200 were given two doses of AZD1222 and some 26 were given two doses of MenACWY control vaccine. Trial participants were enrolled by age into 18-55, 56-69 and 70-plus year subgroups, with approximately 150, 30 and 60 TCR-sequenced participants respectively.

What the research found in general, with its limitations: Because no day 14 peak-response samples were available, repertoires were characterized only after the peak T cell response. Conclusions about previously exposed vaccinees were limited because only 6 or 7 AZD1222 recipients were SARS-CoV-2 seropositive at baseline. Participants were mostly white British and included more females than males, and it was suggested by the authors that clonal diversity may have been underestimated. In the small 56-69-year group, the increase in depth fell short of significance, most likely because of low power. CD4 TCRs associated with the vaccine covered the entire spike protein, and the dominant responses were in regions 160-218 and 743-854. After two AZD1222 doses, spike-specific TCR breadth and depth were significantly higher than at day 0 and than in MenACWY recipients. Epitopes outside the regions mutated in the B.1.351 and B.1.1.7 variants were reportedly recognized by nearly half of the unique spike-specific TCRs.

The sample's time point label, decoded: baseline before first vaccination. Samples from vaccinated people were obtained from the UK trials COV001 and COV002, which included a single-blind randomized controlled phase 2/3 trial of AZD1222 (ChAdOx1 nCoV-19) in healthy adults. For TCRbeta chain sequencing, PBMC samples from trial participants were taken at day 0 and at day 28 after the second dose. The source material was peripheral blood, sampled on day 0 of AZD1222 vaccination. This clonotype originated in an adult in good health. The chain employs TRBV25-1 and TRBJ1-2; too little of a D gene remains to name it. In nucleotide form, the sequence is TGTGCCAGCAGCGATGTGAATAACTATGGCTACACCTTC. Protein translation: CASSDVNNYGYTF.